The 28 T cell receptor beta chains below come from one sample, sequenced in a study of beta chain features in type 1 diabetes. Since all of the isolated RNA was reverse transcribed, expressed TCRB transcripts were what got sequenced. Assay used: immunoSEQ multiplex PCR; TCRdb lists only in-frame clones, some missing. The sample consists of more than 350,000 clones, 9.5% to 12% of them appearing once. Sequencing input: naive CD4+ T cells from blood. The receptors were gathered from a woman between 18 and 30 years old in good health.

The chain uses TRBV7-2 and TRBJ2-5; D may be TRBD1 (5 bases). CDR1 and CDR2 from the germline V gene are SGHTA and FQGNSA. The V gene lost 5 bases and the J gene lost 5 bases, with 9 bases spanning the gap. The CDR3 is 12 amino acids. The CDR3 DNA sequence: TGTGCCAGCAGCCGGTCAGGGGAGACCCAGTACTTC. Protein product: CASSRSGETQYF.

The chain is built from TRBV5-1 and TRBJ2-3; TRBD1 agrees at 7 bases. The CDR3 is 13 amino acids. The germline gives CDR1 SGHRS, CDR2 YFSETQ. J was trimmed by 1 base and V by 5 bases; bases with no gene match: 1. CDR3: CASRQGGTDTQYF. The CDR3 region has the DNA TGCGCCAGCAGGCAGGGGGGCACAGATACGCAGTATTTT.

The V and J genes are TRBV7-9 and TRBJ2-3; perhaps TRBD1 as D (7 bases). There are 15 residues in the CDR3. V dropped 5 bases and J dropped 0 bases, with 12 bases sitting between them. Germline CDR1 is SEHNR and CDR2 is FQNEAQ (reference sequence). CDR3 in amino acids: CASSPGGTSTDTQYF. CDR3 nucleotides: TGTGCCAGCAGCCCAGGGGGGACAAGCACAGATACGCAGTATTTT.

The J gene is TRBJ2-3, the V gene TRBV7-3; tentative D call: TRBD1 (5 bases). CDR1 SGHTA and CDR2 FQGTGA come from the germline V gene. V gave up 0 bases and J gave up 3 bases, with 10 bases separating them. This CDR3 region has 15 residues. CDR3 DNA sequence: TGTGCCAGCAGCTTAACTGCAGGGTGGACAGATACGCAGTATTTT. This sequence encodes CASSLTAGWTDTQYF.

The J gene is TRBJ1-2, the V gene TRBV14, with D unclear. CDR1 is SGHDN, CDR2 FVKESK, per germline. V lost 4 bases and J lost 0, with 9 bases in between. This CDR3 has 14 residues. CDR3 in amino acids: CASSRWAANYGYTF. The CDR3 DNA reads TGTGCCAGCAGCCGGTGGGCAGCTAACTATGGCTACACCTTC.

The chain is built from TRBV5-1 and TRBJ2-4; D ambiguous. CDR3 size: 13 residues. The V end lost 3 bases, the J end lost 3 bases, and 7 bases lay between the germline ends. Germline loops: CDR1 SGHRS, CDR2 YFSETQ. The CDR3 DNA is TGCGCCAGCAGCTCAGGACGCAAAAACATTCAGTACTTC. As protein: CASSSGRKNIQYF.

The V call is TRBV7-2, the J call TRBJ1-2; D unclear. Germline lookup yields CDR1 SGHTA and CDR2 FQGNSA. The V end was cut by 5 bases, the J end by 5 bases, with 12 bases between. The CDR3 sequence is 13 residues long. CDR3 DNA sequence: TGTGCCAGCAGCCAGGTACGGAGTTATGGCTACACCTTC. Its protein is CASSQVRSYGYTF.

This clone was counted a few times. The CDR3 region has the DNA TGTGCCAGCAGCTTATCCCGGGACACCATATATTTT. It encodes CASSLSRDTIYF. This chain connects TRBV7-2 to TRBJ1-3, with D unresolved. Trimming pared 2 bases from V and 8 bases from J, leaving 7 bases between. The germline CDR1 and CDR2 sequences are SGHTA and FQGNSA. The CDR3 sequence is 12 residues long.

The genes are TRBV7-6 and TRBJ2-3; no clear D. Germline V gene sequence: CDR1 SGHVS, CDR2 FNYEAQ. This CDR3 comprises 16 residues. V lost 0 bases to trimming and J lost 1 base, with 11 bases between them. CDR3 amino acids: CASSLAPGAGTDTQYF. Written as DNA, the CDR3 is TGTGCCAGCAGCTTAGCTCCTGGCGCGGGCACAGATACGCAGTATTTT.

This clone was detected only a few times. This chain links TRBV7-2 with TRBJ2-7, with D perhaps TRBD1 (5 bases). The CDR3 runs 14 residues. The V gene's germline CDR1 is SGHTA and CDR2 FQGNSA. The V end lost 5 bases, the J end lost 2 bases, and 13 bases lay between the germline ends. The CDR3 protein is CASSPQGTAYEQYV. DNA of the CDR3: TGTGCCAGCAGCCCCCAGGGCACAGCCTACGAGCAGTACGTC.

This clone came up a few times. Other nucleotide sequences in the sample specify the same CDR3. The chain uses TRBV30 and TRBJ2-7, with 13 nucleotides matching TRBD2. The CDR3 spans 14 residues. V dropped 3 bases and J dropped 5; count of bases not matched to a gene: 4. CDR1 GTSNPN and CDR2 SVGIG come from the germline V gene (reference sequence). CDR3 protein: CAWRLAGGGNEQYF. CDR3 sequence (DNA): TGTGCCTGGAGACTAGCGGGAGGGGGAAACGAGCAGTACTTC.

This clone was observed a few times. V is TRBV5-4 and J is TRBJ1-1; no clear D gene. CDR1 is SGHNT, CDR2 YYREEE, per germline (reference sequence). There are 12 residues in the CDR3. V was clipped by 4 bases and J by 2 bases, with 6 bases between them. This chain's CDR3 is CASSEVNTEAFF. The CDR3 coding sequence is TGTGCCAGCAGCGAGGTAAACACTGAAGCTTTCTTT.

The V gene is TRBV4-2, the J gene TRBJ2-1; unclear D gene. V was clipped by 0 bases and J by 6 bases, with 3 bases between them. This CDR3 contains 12 residues. The germline V gene has CDR1 LGHNA and CDR2 YNFKEQ. The CDR3 is CASSQDINEQFF. The CDR3 DNA reads TGTGCCAGCAGCCAAGATATCAATGAGCAGTTCTTC.

The chain is built from TRBV7-2 and TRBJ2-3; D unresolved. The CDR3 is 13 amino acids. Trimming pared 9 bases from V and 2 bases from J, leaving 12 bases between. Germline CDR1 and CDR2: SGHTA and FQGNSA. The CDR3 DNA follows: TGTGCCAGTAGACCGTTCCCCACAGATACGCAGTATTTT. Translation: CASRPFPTDTQYF.

A few counts support this clone. This CDR3 reads CASSDGYTF. In DNA, the CDR3 is TGTGCCAGCAGCGATGGCTACACCTTC. The V and J genes are TRBV3-2 and TRBJ1-2. TRBV3-2 is marked as a pseudogene. The CDR3 has 9 residues.

CDR3 nucleotides: TGTGCCAGCAGCCGTCTCGGTACCTCGAACACCGGGGAGCTGTTTTTT. As protein: CASSRLGTSNTGELFF. The rearrangement joins TRBV13 to TRBJ2-2; no definite D call. Germline CDR1 is PRHDT and CDR2 is FYEKMQ (reference sequence). Between the trimmed V and J ends, which lost 5 bases and 0 bases, there was a span of 13 bases. The CDR3 has 16 residues.

This sequence joins TRBV18 and TRBJ1-1; 7 nucleotides agree with TRBD1. Germline V gene data show CDR1 as KGHSH and CDR2 as LQKENI. V shed 2 bases and J 0 bases; nucleotides not matched to a gene: 3. The CDR3 covers 15 residues. The CDR3 loop is CASSPSRGVNTEAFF. The DNA of the CDR3 is TGTGCCAGCTCACCAAGCAGGGGGGTGAACACTGAAGCTTTCTTT.

In its sample, this clone was seen a few times. The rearrangement joins TRBV9 to TRBJ2-5, with 8 bases matching TRBD1. There are 16 residues in the CDR3. CDR1 is SGDLS and CDR2 is YYNGEE in the germline V gene. J was trimmed by 4 bases and V by 5 bases; bases with no gene match: 13. The CDR3 coding sequence is TGTGCCAGCAGAGACAAAGACAGGGGTAGGGGAGAGACCCAGTACTTC. Protein sequence: CASRDKDRGRGETQYF.

This clone was picked up a small number of times. The V call is TRBV21-1, the J call TRBJ2-2; TRBD1 is taken as the D call from the table, unchecked against the DNA. TRBV21-1 is a listed pseudogene. CDR3 length equals 16 residues. The CDR3 here is CASSRVRGAGTGELFF. The CDR3 nucleotides are TGTGCCAGCAGCAGGGTCAGGGGCGCTGGGACCGGGGAGCTGTTTTTT.

Details on this clone: Other DNA sequences in the same sample also yield this CDR3. The chain carries TRBV18 and TRBJ2-7; 8 bases align to TRBD1. CDR1 and CDR2 from the germline V gene are KGHSH and LQKENI. J was trimmed by 0 bases and V by 2 bases; bases with no gene match: 3. CDR3 length: 15 residues. DNA of the CDR3: TGTGCCAGCTCACCAGGACAGGGTAGCTCCTACGAGCAGTACTTC. Its protein is CASSPGQGSSYEQYF.

This chain connects TRBV6-5 to TRBJ2-6; D remains unclear. The CDR3 length is 16 residues. Trimming removed 0 bases at V and 4 bases at J, with 10 bases between. CDR1 is MNHEY and CDR2 is SVGAGI in the germline V gene. The CDR3 spells CASSYSRQPGANVLTF. CDR3 nucleotides: TGTGCCAGCAGTTACTCGAGGCAGCCGGGGGCCAACGTCCTGACTTTC.

The rearrangement links TRBV18 to TRBJ2-7; 7 nucleotides line up with TRBD1. Losses at the gene ends were 3 bases for V and 6 bases for J; bases not matched to a gene: 11. Germline lookup yields CDR1 KGHSH and CDR2 LQKENI. This CDR3 spans 15 amino acids. The CDR3 region is CASSPMTGIMTEQYF. The CDR3 DNA is TGTGCCAGCTCACCGATGACAGGGATTATGACCGAGCAGTACTTC. Full variable domain (remainder filled in from reference TRBV18 and TRBJ2-7): NAGVMQNPRHLVRRRGQEARLRCSPMKGHSHVYWYRQLPEEGLKFMVYLQKENIIDESGMPKERFSAEFPKEGPSILRIQQVVRGDSAAYFCASSPMTGIMTEQYFGPGTRLTVT.

This chain joins TRBV5-1 and TRBJ2-1; 13 nucleotides agree with TRBD2. The junction had 7 bases not matched to a gene; V was cut back by 0 bases and J by 7 bases. The CDR3 is made up of 17 amino acids. CDR1 is SGHRS and CDR2 is YFSETQ in the germline V gene. The CDR3 nucleotides read TGCGCCAGCAGCTTGGGACTAGCGGGAGGTCTTAGGAATGAGCAGTTCTTC. Translated: CASSLGLAGGLRNEQFF.

This clone was counted only a few times. The J gene is TRBJ2-7, the V gene TRBV29-1, with a possible D match to TRBD2 (5 bases). V was shortened by 4 bases and J by 6 bases, with 7 bases between the two germline ends. Germline CDR1 reads SQVTM; CDR2 reads ANQGSEA. The CDR3 is 10 residues long. The CDR3 reads CSVGEGEQYF. In nucleotides, the CDR3 is TGCAGCGTTGGTGAGGGCGAGCAGTACTTC.

The chain links TRBV5-1 to TRBJ1-1; possible D gene TRBD1, 5 bases. Germline assignment: CDR1 SGHRS and CDR2 YFSETQ. The V and J ends lost 5 bases and 1 base respectively, with 15 bases between them. This CDR3 spans 15 amino acids. CDR3 DNA: TGCGCCAGCAGTTGGATGACAGACGAGAACACTGAAGCTTTCTTT. As protein: CASSWMTDENTEAFF.

This sequence joins TRBV7-9 and TRBJ2-6; no firm D call. The CDR3 has 14 residues. Germline V CDR1 and CDR2: SEHNR, FQNEAQ (reference sequence). Trimming left V 3 bases short and J 0 bases short, with 3 bases between. The CDR3 here is CASSLPSGANVLTF. CDR3 sequence (DNA): TGTGCCAGCAGCTTGCCCTCTGGGGCCAACGTCCTGACTTTC.

This clone was detected a few times. V is TRBV5-1 and J is TRBJ1-1; 8 bases agree with TRBD1. Germline trimming cut 4 bases from V and 1 base from J; bases unmatched to any gene: 3. CDR1 and CDR2 (germline): SGHRS, YFSETQ. The CDR3 loop spans 14 amino acids. CDR3 DNA sequence: TGCGCCAGCAGCACAGGACAGGGGAACACTGAAGCTTTCTTT. Amino acid sequence: CASSTGQGNTEAFF.

The chain links TRBV2 to TRBJ2-3; D not resolved. Germline lookup yields CDR1 SNHLY and CDR2 FYNNEI. The CDR3 contains 15 residues. The V and J ends lost 0 bases and 1 base respectively, with 8 bases between them. The CDR3: CASSEALLGTDTQYF. CDR3 sequence (DNA): TGTGCCAGCAGTGAAGCGCTTCTGGGCACAGATACGCAGTATTTT.